The 21 T cell receptor beta chains below all came from one sample that was sequenced in a study of low-dose radiotherapy and immunotherapy resistance in tumors. Sample time point: before trial treatment. TRAV- and TRBV-specific primers, spanning alpha and beta chains, primed first-strand cDNA. PCR amplification of the TCRs was performed with Phusion for 20 PCR cycles, and it relied on a constant-region primer together with a V-primer adapter. TCRdb recomputed calls from the reads with MiXCR, one row per CDR3 protein. This table holds fewer than 90,000 distinct CDR3 sequences, about 20% found once. Source: PBMCs, taken before treatment. The receptors stem from a male donor with prostate cancer.

This clonotype was seen many times. The rearrangement links TRBV5-4 to TRBJ2-7; 7 positions agree with TRBD1. Unmatched junction bases numbered 6, after V lost 4 bases and J lost 8 bases. This CDR3 has 12 amino acids. Germline loops: CDR1 SGHNT, CDR2 YYREEE (reference sequence). The CDR3 region has the DNA TGTGCCAGCAGCCCAGAGGGGGCCAAGCAGTACTTC. Amino acids: CASSPEGAKQYF.

This clonotype was recorded at least ten times. The genes are TRBV28 and TRBJ1-3; perhaps TRBD1 as D (6 bases). The CDR3 has 15 residues. V was shortened by 6 bases and J by 0 bases, with 12 bases between the two germline ends. Germline V lookup: CDR1 MDHEN, CDR2 SYDVKM. This CDR3 reads CASRDRFASGNTIYF. CDR3 DNA: TGTGCCAGCAGAGACAGGTTTGCCTCTGGAAACACCATATATTTT.

In this sample, this clonotype turned up many times. V and J are TRBV6-6 and TRBJ2-1; possible D gene TRBD1, 5 bases. Germline V gene data show CDR1 as MNHNY and CDR2 as SVGAGI (reference sequence). V shed 4 bases and J shed 9 bases, with 16 bases lying between them. CDR3 length: 14 amino acids. The CDR3 sequence: CASSSGHPEAEQFF. The CDR3 DNA reads as TGTGCCAGCAGTTCCGGACACCCCGAGGCTGAGCAGTTCTTC.

In its sample, this clonotype was seen many times. The genes are TRBV20-1 and TRBJ2-3; D perhaps matches TRBD1 (5 bases). Trimming cost V 5 bases and J 7 bases, with 10 bases left between them. Germline lookup yields CDR1 DFQATT and CDR2 SNEGSKA (reference sequence). This CDR3 contains 11 residues. CDR3: CSALRANTQYF. The CDR3 DNA sequence: TGCAGTGCTCTCAGGGCTAATACGCAGTATTTT.

Comments on this clonotype: A far more abundant clone sits one base away, making this likely a read error. The rearrangement uses TRBV13 and TRBJ2-1, with D possibly TRBD2 on 7 matching bases. CDR1 and CDR2 from the germline V gene are PRHDT and FYEKMQ (reference sequence). CDR3 length: 16 residues. V was pared by 6 bases and J by 5 bases, with 20 bases between. CDR3 coding DNA: TGTGCCAGCAGTGAACAGGGCCAGCGGGGTAACAATGAGCAGTTCTTC. Protein product: CASSEQGQRGNNEQFF.

This clonotype was recorded at least ten times. V is TRBV30 and J is TRBJ2-3; D may match TRBD1 or TRBD2 (7 bases each). Germline-derived CDR1 and CDR2 are GTSNPN and SVGIG (reference sequence). This CDR3 is 12 amino acids long. Trimming pared 4 bases from V and 6 bases from J, leaving 11 bases between. This CDR3 reads CAWTGGGDTQYF. The CDR3 nucleotides are TGTGCCTGGACAGGGGGGGGGGATACGCAGTATTTT.

The table lists this clonotype with many counts. The chain couples TRBV4-3 to TRBJ1-1; unclear D gene. Germline values: CDR1 LGHNA, CDR2 YSLEER. V was clipped by 4 bases and J by 0 bases, with 15 bases between them. The CDR3 contains 16 residues. CDR3 amino acids: CASSRGSVLMNTEAFF. The DNA for the CDR3 is TGCGCCAGCAGCCGGGGATCAGTTTTGATGAACACTGAAGCTTTCTTT.

This clonotype was found many times. The genes are TRBV6-5 and TRBJ1-6; D not certain. This CDR3 contains 13 residues. CDR1 and CDR2 (germline): MNHEY, SVGAGI. Trimming left V 2 bases short and J 7 bases short, with 6 bases between. The chain's CDR3 is CASSYSQNSPLHF. The CDR3 DNA sequence: TGTGCCAGCAGTTACAGTCAGAATTCACCCCTCCACTTT.

This clonotype was seen at least ten times. This chain joins TRBV7-6 and TRBJ2-1; D is possibly TRBD1 (6 bases). Germline V CDR1 and CDR2: SGHVS, FNYEAQ. Trimming cost V 1 base and J 5 bases, with 9 bases left between them. The CDR3 consists of 14 residues. The CDR3 DNA sequence: TGTGCCAGCAGCTTAGTAGGGGACAACAATGAGCAGTTCTTC. The encoded protein is CASSLVGDNNEQFF.

This clonotype was recorded many times. The gene calls are TRBV3-1 and TRBJ2-3, with D unresolved. The V end lost 4 bases, the J end lost 1 base, and 9 bases lay between the germline ends. This CDR3 is 14 amino acids long. Germline V gene lookup returns CDR1 LGHDT and CDR2 YNNKEL (reference sequence). The CDR3, as DNA: TGTGCCAGCAGCCGCGAAAGGGGCACAGATACGCAGTATTTT. Translation gives CASSRERGTDTQYF.

This clonotype showed up many times. The chain couples TRBV20-1 to TRBJ2-2; D gene ambiguous. The germline gives CDR1 DFQATT, CDR2 SNEGSKA (reference sequence). The CDR3 is made up of 14 amino acids. V lost 2 bases and J lost 4, with 11 bases in between. This chain's CDR3 is CSARIGLGTGELFF. The CDR3 DNA sequence: TGCAGTGCTAGAATCGGGCTAGGCACCGGGGAGCTGTTTTTT.

The chain has TRBV2 and TRBJ2-5; a weak D match, TRBD1 (5 bases). In germline, CDR1 is SNHLY, CDR2 FYNNEI. CDR3 length equals 11 residues. The V end was cut by 1 base, the J end by 8 bases, with 5 bases between. DNA for the CDR3: TGTGCCAGCAGTGAAGGGGGCACCCAGTACTTC. The encoded protein is CASSEGGTQYF.

This clonotype was seen ten or more times. The CDR3 loop is CAWRGLYNEQFF. CDR3 nucleotides: TGTGCCTGGAGGGGACTTTACAATGAGCAGTTCTTC. J is TRBJ2-1 and V is TRBV30, with D possibly being TRBD2 (6 bases). The V gene lost 3 bases and the J gene lost 4 bases, with 7 bases spanning the gap. Per the germline V gene, CDR1 is GTSNPN and CDR2 is SVGIG (reference sequence). This CDR3 is 12 amino acids long.

Concerning this clonotype itself: This may stem from a read error, because a much larger clone lies one nucleotide away. This CDR3 is missing its conserved last phenylalanine or tryptophan, likely due to a read error. V and J are TRBV25-1 and TRBJ1-6; D call uncertain. The CDR3 has 10 residues. Between the trimmed V and J ends, which lost 8 bases and 11 bases, there was a span of 7 bases. CDR1 MGHDK and CDR2 SYGVNS come from the germline V gene. In nucleotides, the CDR3 is TGTGCCAGCGGCCTGGCACCCCTCCACCTT. As protein: CASGLAPLHL.

This clonotype has at least ten counts. J is TRBJ2-3 and V is TRBV2, with D unclear. This CDR3 comprises 11 residues. V was clipped by 7 bases and J by 5 bases, with 7 bases between them. CDR1 is SNHLY, CDR2 FYNNEI, per germline. The CDR3 region has the DNA TGTGCCAGCACGCGCGGAGATACGCAGTATTTT. Amino acid sequence: CASTRGDTQYF.

Many counts were recorded for this clonotype. The V and J genes are TRBV18 and TRBJ2-2; no reliable D call. Germline lookup yields CDR1 KGHSH and CDR2 LQKENI. The CDR3 has 15 residues. V was shortened by 3 bases and J by 0 bases, with 8 bases between the two germline ends. CDR3 in DNA: TGTGCCAGCTCACCCGAGGCGGCGAACACCGGGGAGCTGTTTTTT. Translated, it gives CASSPEAANTGELFF.

This clonotype occurred many times. The V gene is TRBV2, the J gene TRBJ2-2; the match to TRBD2 covers 7 bases. This CDR3 has 16 residues. V dropped 7 bases and J dropped 5; count of bases not matched to a gene: 13. The V gene's germline CDR1 is SNHLY and CDR2 FYNNEI. The CDR3 sequence: CASNPGLGGLTGELFF. The CDR3 DNA is TGTGCCAGCAACCCCGGACTAGGAGGATTGACCGGGGAGCTGTTTTTT. The whole variable domain, filled in from reference TRBV2 and TRBJ2-2, reads EPEVTQTPSHQVTQMGQEVILRCVPISNHLYFYWYRQILGQKVEFLVSFYNNEISEKSEIFDDQFSVERPDGSNFTLKIRSTKLEDSAMYFCASNPGLGGLTGELFFGEGSRLTVL.

This clonotype was detected many times. The CDR3 loop reads CASSMRAGGHEQYF. As DNA, the CDR3 is TGTGCCAGTAGTATGAGAGCGGGAGGCCACGAGCAGTACTTC. This rearrangement joins TRBV19 to TRBJ2-7; 9 bases match TRBD2. CDR3 length: 14 amino acids. Trimming at V came to 3 bases and at J to 5 bases, leaving 5 bases not matched to a gene. Germline CDR1 is LNHDA and CDR2 is SQIVND (reference sequence).

This clonotype was counted many times. The chain couples TRBV15 to TRBJ2-5, with no clear D. The germline V gene has CDR1 LNHNV and CDR2 YYDKDF (reference sequence). CDR3 length: 14 residues. V was clipped by 1 base and J by 2 bases, with 8 bases between them. DNA for the CDR3: TGTGCCACCAGCAGAGGAAACAGTCAAGAGACCCAGTACTTC. Protein: CATSRGNSQETQYF.

This clonotype was recorded at least ten times. This rearrangement joins TRBV29-1 to TRBJ1-2, with 9 positions matching TRBD1. Germline values: CDR1 SQVTM, CDR2 ANQGSEA. With V trimmed by 8 bases and J by 6 bases, 10 bases remained unmatched. The CDR3 extends over 13 amino acids. As DNA, the CDR3 is TGCAGCACTTCGGACAGGGGTTTTGATGGCTACACCTTC. It is translated as CSTSDRGFDGYTF.

This clonotype was detected many times. This chain uses TRBV20-1 with TRBJ2-7; no reliable D call. Deletions cut 0 bases from V and 4 bases from J, with 16 bases between. This CDR3 region has 15 residues. Germline lookup yields CDR1 DFQATT and CDR2 SNEGSKA (reference sequence). CDR3 in amino acids: CSAREEPRNTYEQYF. The CDR3 DNA reads as TGCAGTGCTAGAGAAGAGCCACGGAATACGTACGAGCAGTACTTC.